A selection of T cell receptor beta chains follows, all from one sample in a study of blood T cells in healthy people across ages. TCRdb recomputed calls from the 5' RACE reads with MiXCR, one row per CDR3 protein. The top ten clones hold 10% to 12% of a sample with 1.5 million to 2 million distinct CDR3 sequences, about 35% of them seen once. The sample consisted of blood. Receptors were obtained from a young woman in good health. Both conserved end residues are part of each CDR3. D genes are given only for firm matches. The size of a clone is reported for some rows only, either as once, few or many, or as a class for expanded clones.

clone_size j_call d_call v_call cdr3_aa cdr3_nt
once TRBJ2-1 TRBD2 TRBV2 CASGQRGGHEQFF TGTGCCAGCGGCCAGCGGGGGGGCCATGAGCAGTTCTTC
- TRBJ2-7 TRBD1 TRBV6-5 CASRVGGTGNHEQYF TGTGCCAGCAGAGTAGGAGGGACAGGGAACCACGAGCAGTACTTC
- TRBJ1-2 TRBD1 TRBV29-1 CSGDTGDYGYTF TGCAGCGGGGATACAGGGGACTATGGCTACACCTTC
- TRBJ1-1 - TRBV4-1 CASSPLQGLTEAFF TGCGCCAGCAGCCCACTACAGGGACTCACTGAAGCTTTCTTT
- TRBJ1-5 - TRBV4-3 CASSTTGDSNQPQHF TGCGCCAGCAGCACCACTGGGGATAGCAATCAGCCCCAGCATTTT
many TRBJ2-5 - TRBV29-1 CSVEELGSVGGQETQYF TGCAGCGTTGAAGAGTTGGGGAGCGTAGGGGGGCAAGAGACCCAGTACTTC
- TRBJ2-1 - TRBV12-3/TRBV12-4 CASTNNEQFF TGTGCCAGCACGAACAATGAGCAGTTCTTC
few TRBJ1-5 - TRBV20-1 CSAGDLGNQPQHF TGCAGTGCGGGGGACCTCGGCAATCAGCCCCAGCATTTT
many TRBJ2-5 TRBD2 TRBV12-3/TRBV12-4 CASSLDRGRVGETQYF TGTGCCAGCAGCCTGGATCGCGGGAGAGTAGGGGAGACCCAGTACTTC
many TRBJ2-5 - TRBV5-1 CASSLIRAGETQYF TGCGCCAGCAGCTTGATCAGGGCAGGGGAGACCCAGTACTTC
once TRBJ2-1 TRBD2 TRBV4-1 CASSLREAGLLNEQFF TGCGCCAGCAGCCTCCGGGAGGCAGGACTTCTTAATGAGCAGTTCTTC
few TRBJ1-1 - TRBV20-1 CSAGQVSTEAFF TGCAGTGCTGGGCAGGTGAGCACTGAAGCTTTCTTT
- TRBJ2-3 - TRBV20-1 CSARGMSTDTQYF TGCAGTGCAAGAGGAATGAGCACAGATACGCAGTATTTT
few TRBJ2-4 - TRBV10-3 CAIRTPVSGSYEQCF TGTGCCATCAGGACCCCGGTTAGCGGTTCCTACGAGCAGTGCTTC
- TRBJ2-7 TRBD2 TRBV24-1 CATSDPTGLAGDEQYF TGTGCCACCAGTGATCCGACCGGACTAGCGGGAGACGAGCAGTACTTC
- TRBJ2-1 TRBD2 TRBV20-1 CSARTSGNHNEQFF TGCAGTGCCAGGACTAGCGGGAACCACAATGAGCAGTTCTTC
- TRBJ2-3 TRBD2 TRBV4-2 CASSQRGDSTDTQYF TGTGCCAGCAGCCAGCGGGGGGATAGCACAGATACGCAGTATTTT
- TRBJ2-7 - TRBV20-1 CSAIESPYEQYF TGCAGTGCCATCGAGTCCCCCTACGAGCAGTACTTC
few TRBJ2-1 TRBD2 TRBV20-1 CSARDREGPYNEQFF TGCAGTGCTAGAGACCGGGAGGGCCCCTACAATGAGCAGTTCTTC
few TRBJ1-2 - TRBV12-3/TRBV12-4 CASSLALGGGYTF TGTGCCAGCAGTTTGGCGCTCGGGGGTGGCTACACCTTC
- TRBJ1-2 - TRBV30 CAWSVVHYGYTF TGTGCCTGGAGTGTAGTCCACTATGGCTACACCTTC
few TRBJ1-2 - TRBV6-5 CASSNRHDGYTF TGTGCCAGCAGTAATCGACATGATGGCTACACCTTC
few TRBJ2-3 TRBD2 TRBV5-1 CASRHGSGTYTDTQYF TGCGCCAGCAGGCATGGGAGCGGGACGTACACAGATACGCAGTATTTT
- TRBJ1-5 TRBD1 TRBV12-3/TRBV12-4 CASRTGGSIHQPQHF TGTGCCAGCAGAACAGGGGGTTCGATTCATCAGCCCCAGCATTTT
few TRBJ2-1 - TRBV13 CASSQRLSADGEQFF TGTGCCAGCAGCCAGAGACTTAGCGCGGACGGTGAGCAGTTCTTC
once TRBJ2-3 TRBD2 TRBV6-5 CASKREGRTDTQYF TGTGCCAGCAAGCGGGAGGGCCGAACAGATACGCAGTATTTT